The rows below give T cell receptor beta chains drawn from one sample of a study of blood T cell repertoires in COVID-19. Clones were sequenced by immunoSEQ multiplex PCR, and TCRdb holds only the in-frame ones, with some missing. The sample has about 69,000 clones, approximately 79% seen once. Sequencing was done on a sample of peripheral blood. The receptors derive from a man aged 55 to 70 with acute or convalescent COVID-19. CDR3s include the opening cysteine and the closing phenylalanine or tryptophan. A D gene is named only where the DNA matches it firmly. The listing skips clone size in some rows; elsewhere it reads once, few, many or a size class.

v_call: TRBV20-1
clone_size: .
d_call: .
j_call: TRBJ2-7
cdr3_nt: TGCAGTGCTCCCAACCGGGTGGGGCAGTACTTC
cdr3_aa: CSAPNRVGQYF

v_call: TRBV24-1
clone_size: .
d_call: .
j_call: TRBJ2-3
cdr3_nt: TGTGCCACCAGTGACCCGGGACTTCCCACAGATACGCAGTATTTT
cdr3_aa: CATSDPGLPTDTQYF

v_call: TRBV9
clone_size: .
d_call: .
j_call: TRBJ1-5
cdr3_nt: TGTGCCAGCAGCCGGCAGGCCAATCAGCCCCAGCATTTT
cdr3_aa: CASSRQANQPQHF

v_call: TRBV6-5
clone_size: .
d_call: .
j_call: TRBJ1-3
cdr3_nt: TGTGCCAGCCGGGGGGCAACTGGAAACACCATATATTTT
cdr3_aa: CASRGATGNTIYF

v_call: TRBV7-3
clone_size: .
d_call: .
j_call: TRBJ2-1
cdr3_nt: TGTGCCAGCAGCTTCCACGGGGGCTCCTACAATGAGCAGTTCTTC
cdr3_aa: CASSFHGGSYNEQFF

v_call: TRBV5-1
clone_size: .
d_call: .
j_call: TRBJ2-7
cdr3_nt: TGCGCCAGCAGCTATCGACAGGAAGGCTACGAGCAGTACTTC
cdr3_aa: CASSYRQEGYEQYF

v_call: TRBV5-8
clone_size: .
d_call: TRBD1
j_call: TRBJ1-2
cdr3_nt: TGTGCCAGCAGCTTGCGAGGACAGGCCCCTCTGTGGGGCTACACCTTC
cdr3_aa: CASSLRGQAPLWGYTF

v_call: TRBV4-3
clone_size: .
d_call: .
j_call: TRBJ2-7
cdr3_nt: TGCGCCAGCAGCCAAGATCGGACATCCTACGAGCAGTACTTC
cdr3_aa: CASSQDRTSYEQYF

v_call: TRBV4-3
clone_size: .
d_call: TRBD1
j_call: TRBJ2-7
cdr3_nt: TGCGCCAGCAGCCACGGACAGGGGAACGAGCAGTACTTC
cdr3_aa: CASSHGQGNEQYF

v_call: TRBV5-1
clone_size: .
d_call: TRBD1
j_call: TRBJ1-1
cdr3_nt: TGCGCCAGCAGCGCGGGACAGCTAGACACTGAAGCTTTCTTT
cdr3_aa: CASSAGQLDTEAFF

v_call: TRBV27
clone_size: .
d_call: TRBD1
j_call: TRBJ1-2
cdr3_nt: TGTGCCAGCAGTTTACGGACAGGGGGCTATGGCTACACCTTC
cdr3_aa: CASSLRTGGYGYTF

v_call: TRBV7-2
clone_size: once
d_call: .
j_call: TRBJ2-7
cdr3_nt: TGTGCCAGCAGCTTAGTTGGGGCAGGGTCCTACGAGCAGTACTTC
cdr3_aa: CASSLVGAGSYEQYF

v_call: TRBV4-3
clone_size: few
d_call: .
j_call: TRBJ1-1
cdr3_nt: TGCGCCAGCAGCCAAGATTCCGTTCTTGCAGGGATCTTCACTGAAGCTTTCTTT
cdr3_aa: CASSQDSVLAGIFTEAFF

v_call: TRBV4-3
clone_size: .
d_call: TRBD1
j_call: TRBJ1-2
cdr3_nt: TGCGCCAGCAGACCCCGGACAGGGGGCGACTATGGCTACACCTTC
cdr3_aa: CASRPRTGGDYGYTF

v_call: TRBV2
clone_size: .
d_call: TRBD1
j_call: TRBJ1-4
cdr3_nt: TGTGCCAGCAGGGACAGGGCCGGTGAAAAACTGTTTTTT
cdr3_aa: CASRDRAGEKLFF

v_call: TRBV27
clone_size: .
d_call: .
j_call: TRBJ1-2
cdr3_nt: TGTGCCAGCAGGGGTTTGGTGAGGGTAGGCTACACCTTC
cdr3_aa: CASRGLVRVGYTF

v_call: TRBV12-3/TRBV12-4
clone_size: .
d_call: .
j_call: TRBJ1-1
cdr3_nt: TGTGCCAGCAGTAACACGGGGAACACTGAAGCTTTCTTT
cdr3_aa: CASSNTGNTEAFF

v_call: TRBV6-5
clone_size: .
d_call: .
j_call: TRBJ2-1
cdr3_nt: TGTGCCAGCAGTTACGACAGCAGCTCCTACAATGAGCAGTTCTTC
cdr3_aa: CASSYDSSSYNEQFF

v_call: TRBV12-3/TRBV12-4
clone_size: .
d_call: .
j_call: TRBJ1-1
cdr3_nt: TGTGCCAGCACCCTAGGGGTGATACCTTTCTTT
cdr3_aa: CASTLGVIPFF

v_call: TRBV6-5
clone_size: .
d_call: .
j_call: TRBJ1-1
cdr3_nt: TGTGCCAGCAGTTACTCGGACACGGCAGGCACTGAAGCTTTCTTT
cdr3_aa: CASSYSDTAGTEAFF

v_call: TRBV28
clone_size: .
d_call: .
j_call: TRBJ1-4
cdr3_nt: TGTGCCACCCAAGGGGGGGGGAATGAAAAACTGTTTTTT
cdr3_aa: CATQGGGNEKLFF

v_call: TRBV29-1
clone_size: .
d_call: TRBD1
j_call: TRBJ1-3
cdr3_nt: TGCAGCGTTTTGGACAGGACCTCTGGAAACACCATATATTTT
cdr3_aa: CSVLDRTSGNTIYF

v_call: TRBV3-1/TRBV3-2
clone_size: .
d_call: TRBD1
j_call: TRBJ2-5
cdr3_nt: TGTGCCAGCAGCCAAGAAACAGGACAGGGGATGTCAGAGACCCAGTACTTC
cdr3_aa: CASSQETGQGMSETQYF

v_call: TRBV7-9
clone_size: .
d_call: .
j_call: TRBJ2-1
cdr3_nt: TGTGCCAGCAGCCGTGACTTAGGAAATGAGCAGTTCTTC
cdr3_aa: CASSRDLGNEQFF

v_call: TRBV27
clone_size: .
d_call: TRBD1
j_call: TRBJ2-4
cdr3_nt: TGTGCCAGCAGTTCCTGGACAGGGGGCGCGACGGGGATTCAGTACTTC
cdr3_aa: CASSSWTGGATGIQYF

v_call: TRBV9
clone_size: .
d_call: .
j_call: TRBJ2-4
cdr3_nt: TGTGCCAGCAGCGTAGGAGTAGCCAAAAACATTCAGTACTTC
cdr3_aa: CASSVGVAKNIQYF

v_call: TRBV5-8
clone_size: .
d_call: .
j_call: TRBJ2-5
cdr3_nt: TGTGCCAGAGGTCGAGGCGCGGGGGCCGGAGGGGAGACCCAGTACTTC
cdr3_aa: CARGRGAGAGGETQYF

v_call: TRBV19
clone_size: .
d_call: TRBD1
j_call: TRBJ1-5
cdr3_nt: TGTGCCAGTACCGCGGACAGGGCCGGCAATCAGCCCCAGCATTTT
cdr3_aa: CASTADRAGNQPQHF

v_call: TRBV30
clone_size: .
d_call: .
j_call: TRBJ2-5
cdr3_nt: TGTGCCTGGAGCCCACAGGGATGGGAGACCCAGTACTTC
cdr3_aa: CAWSPQGWETQYF

v_call: TRBV5-1
clone_size: .
d_call: TRBD1
j_call: TRBJ2-7
cdr3_nt: TGCGCCAGCAGCTTGATTGGGACAGGGGCCTACGAGCAGTACTTC
cdr3_aa: CASSLIGTGAYEQYF

v_call: TRBV28
clone_size: .
d_call: TRBD1
j_call: TRBJ1-3
cdr3_nt: TGTGCCAGCAGTTTAGGAGGGACAGCCCGCGATGGAAACACCATATATTTT
cdr3_aa: CASSLGGTARDGNTIYF

v_call: TRBV7-9
clone_size: .
d_call: .
j_call: TRBJ1-2
cdr3_nt: TGTGCCAGCAGCGGAGGGAGCGGCTACACCTTC
cdr3_aa: CASSGGSGYTF

v_call: TRBV6-6
clone_size: .
d_call: TRBD2
j_call: TRBJ2-5
cdr3_nt: TGTGCCAGCAGTTACCCGGGGGGGAGGACCCAGTACTTC
cdr3_aa: CASSYPGGRTQYF

v_call: TRBV4-1
clone_size: .
d_call: .
j_call: TRBJ2-3
cdr3_nt: TGCGCCAGCAGCCAAGAGGCGGGACCCCCTCTCGGAACAGATACGCAGTATTTT
cdr3_aa: CASSQEAGPPLGTDTQYF

v_call: TRBV7-9
clone_size: .
d_call: .
j_call: TRBJ1-4
cdr3_nt: TGTGCCAGCAGCTCTCAGAGTCAGGGGCTAGGTAATGAAAAACTGTTTTTT
cdr3_aa: CASSSQSQGLGNEKLFF

v_call: TRBV9
clone_size: .
d_call: TRBD1
j_call: TRBJ1-1
cdr3_nt: TGTGCCAGCAGCAAACGACAGGGGAACACTGAAGCTTTCTTT
cdr3_aa: CASSKRQGNTEAFF

v_call: TRBV6-6
clone_size: .
d_call: .
j_call: TRBJ1-5
cdr3_nt: TGTGCCAGCAGAGGAGGGAACAATCAGCCCCAGCATTTT
cdr3_aa: CASRGGNNQPQHF

v_call: TRBV5-5
clone_size: few
d_call: .
j_call: TRBJ1-2
cdr3_nt: TGTGCCAGCAGCTTCCAGGGCCCCGGCTACACCTTC
cdr3_aa: CASSFQGPGYTF

v_call: TRBV10-3
clone_size: .
d_call: TRBD1
j_call: TRBJ1-2
cdr3_nt: TGTGCCATCAGTGAGTCGCATGAGGGGGCGCGTGGCTACACCTTC
cdr3_aa: CAISESHEGARGYTF

v_call: TRBV5-1
clone_size: .
d_call: .
j_call: TRBJ1-1
cdr3_nt: TGCGCCAGCAGCTTCCCGAGGGACACTGAAGCTTTCTTT
cdr3_aa: CASSFPRDTEAFF

v_call: TRBV5-5
clone_size: .
d_call: .
j_call: TRBJ2-7
cdr3_nt: TGTGCCAGCACGGGGACTCCCCCATGGGAGCAGTACTTC
cdr3_aa: CASTGTPPWEQYF

v_call: TRBV5-1
clone_size: .
d_call: .
j_call: TRBJ1-6
cdr3_nt: TGCGCCAGCAGCTTGGAATTGGGGCAGACTAATTCACCCCTCCACTTT
cdr3_aa: CASSLELGQTNSPLHF

v_call: TRBV11-3
clone_size: .
d_call: TRBD2
j_call: TRBJ2-3
cdr3_nt: TGTGCCAGCAGCTCCGAGGGACTAGTGCTGGGGGATACGCAGTATTTT
cdr3_aa: CASSSEGLVLGDTQYF

v_call: TRBV23-1
clone_size: few
d_call: .
j_call: TRBJ2-1
cdr3_nt: TGCGCCAGCAGTCATAATTCAGCGGTGCGCTCCTACAATGAGCAGTTCTTC
cdr3_aa: CASSHNSAVRSYNEQFF

v_call: TRBV5-1
clone_size: once
d_call: TRBD1
j_call: TRBJ1-4
cdr3_nt: TGCGCCAGCAGCCGGACTCAGGGGGCTGGTGAAAAACTGTTTTTT
cdr3_aa: CASSRTQGAGEKLFF

v_call: TRBV7-7
clone_size: .
d_call: .
j_call: TRBJ1-2
cdr3_nt: TGTGCTAGCAACCTCGGGACACCATTAAACTATGGCTACACCTTC
cdr3_aa: CASNLGTPLNYGYTF

v_call: TRBV7-9
clone_size: .
d_call: TRBD1
j_call: TRBJ1-2
cdr3_nt: TGTGCCAGCAGCTTAGCGGACAGGGTCACTGGCTACACCTTC
cdr3_aa: CASSLADRVTGYTF

v_call: TRBV30
clone_size: .
d_call: TRBD1
j_call: TRBJ2-1
cdr3_nt: TGTGCCTGGGATGCCGGGACAGCCTACAATGAGCAGTTCTTC
cdr3_aa: CAWDAGTAYNEQFF

v_call: TRBV2
clone_size: .
d_call: .
j_call: TRBJ1-5
cdr3_nt: TGTGCCAGCAAATCAGGGGATCTTAATCAGCCCCAGCATTTT
cdr3_aa: CASKSGDLNQPQHF

v_call: TRBV18
clone_size: .
d_call: .
j_call: TRBJ1-5
cdr3_nt: TGTGCCAGCTCACCCGGAGTAGATTGGAGGCCCCAGCATTTT
cdr3_aa: CASSPGVDWRPQHF

v_call: TRBV6-2/TRBV6-3
clone_size: .
d_call: TRBD1
j_call: TRBJ1-2
cdr3_nt: TGTGCCAGCAGTTACTCGATTCAGGGGGTCTATGGCTACACCTTC
cdr3_aa: CASSYSIQGVYGYTF